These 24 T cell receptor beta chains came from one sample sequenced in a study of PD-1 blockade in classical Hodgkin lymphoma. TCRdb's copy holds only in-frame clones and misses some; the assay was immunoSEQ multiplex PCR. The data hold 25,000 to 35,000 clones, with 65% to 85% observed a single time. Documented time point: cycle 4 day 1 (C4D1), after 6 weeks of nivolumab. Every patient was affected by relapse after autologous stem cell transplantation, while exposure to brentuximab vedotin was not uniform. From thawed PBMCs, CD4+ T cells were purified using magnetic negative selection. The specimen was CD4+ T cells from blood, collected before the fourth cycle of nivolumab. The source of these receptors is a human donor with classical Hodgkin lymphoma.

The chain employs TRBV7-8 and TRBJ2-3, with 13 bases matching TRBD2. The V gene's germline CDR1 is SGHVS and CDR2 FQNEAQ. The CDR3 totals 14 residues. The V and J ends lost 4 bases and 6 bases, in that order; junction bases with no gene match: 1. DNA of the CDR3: TGTGCCAGCAGCTGGGGACTAGCGGGGGATACGCAGTATTTT. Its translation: CASSWGLAGDTQYF.

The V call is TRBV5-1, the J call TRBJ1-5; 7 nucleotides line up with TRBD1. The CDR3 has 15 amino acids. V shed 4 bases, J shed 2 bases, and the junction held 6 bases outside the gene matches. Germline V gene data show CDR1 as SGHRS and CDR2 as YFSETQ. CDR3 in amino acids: CASSPDTGGNQPQHF. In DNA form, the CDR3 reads TGCGCCAGCAGCCCCGATACAGGGGGCAATCAGCCCCAGCATTTT.

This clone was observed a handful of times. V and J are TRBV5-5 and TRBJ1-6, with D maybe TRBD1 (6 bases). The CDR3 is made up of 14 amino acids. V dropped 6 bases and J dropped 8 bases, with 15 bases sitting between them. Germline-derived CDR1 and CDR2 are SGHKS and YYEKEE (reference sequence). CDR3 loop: CASTDRPRDSPLHF. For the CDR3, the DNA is TGTGCCAGCACCGACAGGCCAAGAGATTCACCCCTCCACTTT.

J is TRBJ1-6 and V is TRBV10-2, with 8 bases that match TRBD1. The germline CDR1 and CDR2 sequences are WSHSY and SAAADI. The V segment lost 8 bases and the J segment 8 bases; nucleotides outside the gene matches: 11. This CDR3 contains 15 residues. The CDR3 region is CASQAPGGRDSPLHF. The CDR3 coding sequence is TGCGCCAGCCAAGCCCCAGGGGGCAGGGATTCACCCCTCCACTTT.

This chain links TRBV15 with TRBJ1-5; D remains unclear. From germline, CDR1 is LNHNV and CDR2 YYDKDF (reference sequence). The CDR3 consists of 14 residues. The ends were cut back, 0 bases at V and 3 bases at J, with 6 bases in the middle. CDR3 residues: CATSRDRNNQPQHF. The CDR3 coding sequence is TGTGCCACCAGCAGAGACAGGAACAATCAGCCCCAGCATTTT.

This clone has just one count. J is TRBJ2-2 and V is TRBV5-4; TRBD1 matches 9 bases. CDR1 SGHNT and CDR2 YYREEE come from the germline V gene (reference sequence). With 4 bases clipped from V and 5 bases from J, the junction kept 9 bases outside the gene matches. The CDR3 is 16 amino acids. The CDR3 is CASSRPGTGKTGELFF. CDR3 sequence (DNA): TGTGCCAGCAGCCGTCCGGGGACAGGGAAAACCGGGGAGCTGTTTTTT.

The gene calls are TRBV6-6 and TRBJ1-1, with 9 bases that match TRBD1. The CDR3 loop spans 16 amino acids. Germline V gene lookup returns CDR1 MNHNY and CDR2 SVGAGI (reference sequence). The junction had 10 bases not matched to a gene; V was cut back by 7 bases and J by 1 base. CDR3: CASNYSPGQGNTEAFF. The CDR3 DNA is TGTGCCAGCAACTATTCGCCGGGACAGGGGAACACTGAAGCTTTCTTT.

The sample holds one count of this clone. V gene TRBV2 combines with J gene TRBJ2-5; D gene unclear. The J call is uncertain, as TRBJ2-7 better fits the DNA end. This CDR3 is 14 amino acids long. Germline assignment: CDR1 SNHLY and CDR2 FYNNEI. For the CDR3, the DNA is TGTGCCAGCATAGCAGGCCAAAGATCCTACGAGCAGTACTTC. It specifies CASIAGQRSYEQYF.

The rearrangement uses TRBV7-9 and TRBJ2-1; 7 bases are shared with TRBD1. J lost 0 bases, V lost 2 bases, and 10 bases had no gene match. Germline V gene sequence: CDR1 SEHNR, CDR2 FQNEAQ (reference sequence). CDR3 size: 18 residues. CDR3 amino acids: CASSLPPGGPASYNEQFF. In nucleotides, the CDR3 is TGTGCCAGCAGCTTACCCCCAGGGGGACCCGCCTCCTACAATGAGCAGTTCTTC.

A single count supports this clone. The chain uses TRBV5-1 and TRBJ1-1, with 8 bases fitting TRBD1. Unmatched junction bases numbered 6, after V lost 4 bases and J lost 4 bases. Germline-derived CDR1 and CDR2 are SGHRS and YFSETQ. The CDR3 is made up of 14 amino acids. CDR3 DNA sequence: TGCGCCAGCAGCGCCCAGGGGGCAAGCACTGAAGCTTTCTTT. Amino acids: CASSAQGASTEAFF. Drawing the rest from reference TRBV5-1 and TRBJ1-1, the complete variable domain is KAGVTQTPRYLIKTRGQQVTLSCSPISGHRSVSWYQQTPGQGLQFLFEYFSETQRNKGNFPGRFSGRQFSNSRSEMNVSTLELGDSALYLCASSAQGASTEAFFGQGTRLTVV.

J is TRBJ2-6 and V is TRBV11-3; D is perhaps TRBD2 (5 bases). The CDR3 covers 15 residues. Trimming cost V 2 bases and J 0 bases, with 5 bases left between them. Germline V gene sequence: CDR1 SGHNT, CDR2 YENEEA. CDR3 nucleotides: TGTGCCAGCAGCTTAACTAGCTCTGGGGCCAACGTCCTGACTTTC. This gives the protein CASSLTSSGANVLTF.

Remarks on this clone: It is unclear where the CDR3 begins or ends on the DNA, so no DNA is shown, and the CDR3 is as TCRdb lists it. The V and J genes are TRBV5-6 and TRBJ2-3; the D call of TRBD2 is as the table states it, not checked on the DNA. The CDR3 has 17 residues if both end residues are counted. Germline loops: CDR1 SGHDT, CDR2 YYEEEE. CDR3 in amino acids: CASSSSAGGFFGDTQYF.

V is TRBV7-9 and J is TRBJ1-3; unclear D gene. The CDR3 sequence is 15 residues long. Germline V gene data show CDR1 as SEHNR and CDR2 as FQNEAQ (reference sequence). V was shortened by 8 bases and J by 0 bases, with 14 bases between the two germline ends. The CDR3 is CASAHPTLSGNTIYF. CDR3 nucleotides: TGTGCCAGCGCCCATCCGACACTCTCTGGAAACACCATATATTTT.

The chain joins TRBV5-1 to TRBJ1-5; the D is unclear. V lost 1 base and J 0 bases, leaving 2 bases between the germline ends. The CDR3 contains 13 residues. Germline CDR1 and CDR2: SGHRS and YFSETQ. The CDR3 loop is CASSLSSNQPQHF. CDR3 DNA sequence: TGCGCCAGCAGCTTGAGTAGCAATCAGCCCCAGCATTTT.

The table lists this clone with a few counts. Here the CDR3 reads CACRQSSYNSPLHF. DNA for the CDR3: TGTGCCTGCAGACAGAGCTCCTATAATTCACCCCTCCACTTT. The chain recombines TRBV30 with TRBJ1-6; D perhaps matches TRBD1 (5 bases). V was clipped by 6 bases and J by 0 bases, with 9 bases between them. This CDR3 spans 14 amino acids. CDR1 and CDR2 from the germline V gene are GTSNPN and SVGIG (reference sequence).

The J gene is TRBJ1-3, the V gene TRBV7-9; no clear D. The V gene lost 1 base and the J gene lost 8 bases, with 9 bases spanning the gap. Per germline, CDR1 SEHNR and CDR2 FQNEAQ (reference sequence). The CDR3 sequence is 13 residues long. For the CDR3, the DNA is TGTGCCAGCAGCTTAGATTCGGGTGACACCATATATTTT. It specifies CASSLDSGDTIYF.

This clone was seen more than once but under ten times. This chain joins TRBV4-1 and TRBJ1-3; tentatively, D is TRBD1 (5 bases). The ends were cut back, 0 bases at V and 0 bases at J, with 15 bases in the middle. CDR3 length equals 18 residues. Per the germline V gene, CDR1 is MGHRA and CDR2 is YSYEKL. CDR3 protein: CASSQEGRDENSGNTIYF. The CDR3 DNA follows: TGCGCCAGCAGCCAAGAAGGACGGGACGAGAACTCTGGAAACACCATATATTTT.

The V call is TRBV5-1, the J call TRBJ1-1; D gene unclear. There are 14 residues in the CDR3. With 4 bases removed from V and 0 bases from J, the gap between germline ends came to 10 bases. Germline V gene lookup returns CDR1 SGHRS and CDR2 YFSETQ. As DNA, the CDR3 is TGCGCCAGCAGCCCGGTAGGTTTGAACACTGAAGCTTTCTTT. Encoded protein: CASSPVGLNTEAFF. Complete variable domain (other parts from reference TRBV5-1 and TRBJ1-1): KAGVTQTPRYLIKTRGQQVTLSCSPISGHRSVSWYQQTPGQGLQFLFEYFSETQRNKGNFPGRFSGRQFSNSRSEMNVSTLELGDSALYLCASSPVGLNTEAFFGQGTRLTVV.

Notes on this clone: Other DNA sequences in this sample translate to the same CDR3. The CDR3 DNA follows: TGCGCCAGCAGCTCTGGACAGGGAACCTACGAGCAGTACTTC. This sequence encodes CASSSGQGTYEQYF. The gene calls are TRBV5-1 and TRBJ2-7; TRBD1 matches 8 bases. Germline CDR1 and CDR2: SGHRS and YFSETQ. Trimming cost V 3 bases and J 2 bases; bases outside gene matches: 4. The length of the CDR3 is 14 residues.

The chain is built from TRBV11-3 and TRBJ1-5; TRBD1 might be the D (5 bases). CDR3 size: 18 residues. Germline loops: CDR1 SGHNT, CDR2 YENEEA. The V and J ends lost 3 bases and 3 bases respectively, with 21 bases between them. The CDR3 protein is CASSFPRGEGLDNQPQHF. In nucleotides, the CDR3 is TGTGCCAGCAGCTTCCCCCGGGGGGAGGGCCTCGACAATCAGCCCCAGCATTTT.

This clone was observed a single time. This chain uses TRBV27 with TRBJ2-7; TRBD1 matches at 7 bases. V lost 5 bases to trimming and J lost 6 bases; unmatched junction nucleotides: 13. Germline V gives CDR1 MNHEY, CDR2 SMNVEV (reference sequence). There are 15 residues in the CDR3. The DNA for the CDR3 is TGTGCCAGCAGTCCGCGGGTCAGGGGGTCTGGCGAGCAGTACTTC. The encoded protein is CASSPRVRGSGEQYF.

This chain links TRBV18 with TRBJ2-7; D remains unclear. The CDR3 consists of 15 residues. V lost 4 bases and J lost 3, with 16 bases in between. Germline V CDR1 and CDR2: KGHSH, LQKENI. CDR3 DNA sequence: TGTGCCAGCTCACTCAAGGGCTCGCCCGGCTACGAGCAGTACTTC. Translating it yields CASSLKGSPGYEQYF. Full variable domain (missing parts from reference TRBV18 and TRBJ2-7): NAGVMQNPRHLVRRRGQEARLRCSPMKGHSHVYWYRQLPEEGLKFMVYLQKENIIDESGMPKERFSAEFPKEGPSILRIQQVVRGDSAAYFCASSLKGSPGYEQYFGPGTRLTVT.

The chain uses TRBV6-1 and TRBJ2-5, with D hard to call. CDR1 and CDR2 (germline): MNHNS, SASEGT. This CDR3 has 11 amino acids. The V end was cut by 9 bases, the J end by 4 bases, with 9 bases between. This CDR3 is CASSLVETQYF. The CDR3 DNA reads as TGTGCCAGTAGCCTTGTAGAGACCCAGTACTTC.

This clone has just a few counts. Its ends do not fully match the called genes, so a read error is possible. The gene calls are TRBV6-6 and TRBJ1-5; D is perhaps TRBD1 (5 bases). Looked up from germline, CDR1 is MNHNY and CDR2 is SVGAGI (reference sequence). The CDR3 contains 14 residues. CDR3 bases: TGTGCCAGCACTTACCGGGACGGGAATCAGCCCCAGCATTTT. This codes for CASTYRDGNQPQHF.